One and the same sample provided the 25 T cell receptor beta chains below, sequenced in a study of blood T cell repertoires in COVID-19. The repertoire was sequenced with immunoSEQ multiplex PCR; TCRdb's copy has only in-frame clones and lacks some. Of 250,000 to 300,000 clones in the sample, approximately 83% were seen once. The sample was peripheral blood. Receptors were obtained from a woman in her seventies with acute or convalescent COVID-19.

The chain couples TRBV7-3 to TRBJ2-1, with D tentatively TRBD2 (6 bases). CDR1 is SGHTA and CDR2 is FQGTGA in the germline V gene. Trimming left V 2 bases short and J 6 bases short, with 14 bases between. This CDR3 contains 15 residues. The CDR3 loop reads CASSLGRRALNEQFF. The CDR3 coding sequence is TGTGCCAGCAGCTTAGGGAGGAGGGCCCTCAATGAGCAGTTCTTC.

The chain uses TRBV6-5 and TRBJ1-2; 7 bases align to TRBD1. Trimming removed 8 bases from V and 1 base from J; junction bases left unmatched: 4. CDR3 length equals 13 residues. Germline assignment: CDR1 MNHEY and CDR2 SVGAGI. For the CDR3, the DNA is TGTGCCAGCCAGGGGGATCTTAACTATGGCTACACCTTC. It translates to CASQGDLNYGYTF.

CDR3 region: CASSFDSYEQYF. In DNA form, the CDR3 reads TGCGCCAGCAGCTTTGACAGCTACGAGCAGTACTTC. The gene calls are TRBV5-1 and TRBJ2-7; TRBD1 might be the D (5 bases). V was shortened by 2 bases and J by 3 bases, with 6 bases between the two germline ends. The CDR3 is made up of 12 amino acids. Germline V lookup: CDR1 SGHRS, CDR2 YFSETQ.

The chain carries TRBV7-9 and TRBJ1-4, with 8 bases identical to TRBD1. This CDR3 is 15 amino acids long. Germline CDR1 and CDR2: SEHNR and FQNEAQ (reference sequence). V was pared by 2 bases and J by 8 bases, with 7 bases of the junction left unmatched. The CDR3 DNA is TGTGCCAGCAGCTTATATTCGACAGGGGAGGAAAAACTGTTTTTT. It is translated as CASSLYSTGEEKLFF. The full variable domain, rest sourced from reference TRBV7-9 and TRBJ1-4, is DTGVSQNPRHKITKRGQNVTFRCDPISEHNRLYWYRQTLGQGPEFLTYFQNEAQLEKSRLLSDRFSAERPKGSFSTLEIQRTEQGDSAMYLCASSLYSTGEEKLFFGSGTQLSVL.

The chain carries TRBV5-5 and TRBJ2-5; a possible D gene is TRBD2 (5 bases). V dropped 3 bases and J dropped 4 bases, with 22 bases sitting between them. The CDR3 contains 17 residues. CDR1 and CDR2 (germline): SGHKS, YYEKEE (reference sequence). DNA for the CDR3: TGTGCCAGCAGCTCGATCCGATTCTCTAGCTCGGGAGAGACCCAGTACTTC. This translates into CASSSIRFSSSGETQYF. Complete variable domain (other parts from reference TRBV5-5 and TRBJ2-5): DAGVTQSPTHLIKTRGQQVTLRCSPISGHKSVSWYQQVLGQGPQFIFQYYEKEERGRGNFPDRFSARQFPNYSSELNVNALLLGDSALYLCASSSIRFSSSGETQYFGPGTRLLVL.

V is TRBV5-5 and J is TRBJ1-1; 9 bases are a match to TRBD1. The V gene's germline CDR1 is SGHKS and CDR2 YYEKEE (reference sequence). This CDR3 has 14 residues. The junction had 2 bases not matched to a gene; V was cut back by 1 base and J by 4 bases. CDR3: CASSLQDRGTEAFF. CDR3 in DNA: TGTGCCAGCAGCTTGCAGGACAGGGGCACTGAAGCTTTCTTT.

J is TRBJ2-5 and V is TRBV5-5, with D possibly being TRBD2 (5 bases). The CDR3 sequence is 16 residues long. Germline-derived CDR1 and CDR2 are SGHKS and YYEKEE (reference sequence). The V end lost 3 bases, the J end lost 3 bases, and 18 bases lay between the germline ends. The CDR3 nucleotides read TGTGCCAGCAGCTCAACACCCGCAAACGGGAAAGAGACCCAGTACTTC. Translation gives CASSSTPANGKETQYF.

CDR3 DNA sequence: TGCGCCAGCAGCCCTCCCCCCTACGAGCAGTACTTC. Translated, it gives CASSPPPYEQYF. This chain connects TRBV23-1 to TRBJ2-7; D uncertain. TRBV23-1 is an ORF, and what it does is uncertain. The CDR3 spans 12 residues. The V gene lost 6 bases and the J gene lost 2 bases, with 8 bases spanning the gap.

The chain combines TRBV19 with TRBJ2-5, with D hard to call. Between the trimmed V and J ends, which lost 4 bases and 4 bases, there was a span of 4 bases. The germline V gene encodes CDR1 LNHDA and CDR2 SQIVND (reference sequence). The CDR3 is 11 amino acids. CDR3 in amino acids: CASSTGETQYF. Here the CDR3 DNA reads TGTGCCAGTAGTACGGGAGAGACCCAGTACTTC. Combining the CDR3 with reference TRBV19 and TRBJ2-5 gives the whole variable domain DGGITQSPKYLFRKEGQNVTLSCEQNLNHDAMYWYRQDPGQGLRLIYYSQIVNDFQKGDIAEGYSVSREKKESFPLTVTSAQKNPTAFYLCASSTGETQYFGPGTRLLVL.

CDR3 region: CASSFSAGASYNEQFF. In DNA, the CDR3 is TGTGCCAGCAGCTTTTCGGCGGGGGCGTCCTACAATGAGCAGTTCTTC. This chain links TRBV11-2 with TRBJ2-1; D is perhaps TRBD2 (7 bases). CDR3 size: 16 residues. Germline V lookup: CDR1 SGHAT, CDR2 FQNNGV. V shed 3 bases and J shed 1 base, with 13 bases lying between them.

The J gene is TRBJ2-1, the V gene TRBV29-1, with D possibly being TRBD1 (6 bases). V dropped 2 bases and J dropped 6 bases, with 23 bases sitting between them. The CDR3 totals 17 residues. Germline lookup yields CDR1 SQVTM and CDR2 ANQGSEA. The CDR3 loop reads CSVEFGTFLRRGNEQFF. CDR3 DNA sequence: TGCAGCGTTGAATTTGGGACATTCCTTAGAAGGGGCAATGAGCAGTTCTTC.

J is TRBJ1-2 and V is TRBV19; 9 bases align to TRBD1. With 5 bases clipped from V and 2 bases from J, the junction kept 12 bases outside the gene matches. The CDR3 covers 17 residues. Germline assignment: CDR1 LNHDA and CDR2 SQIVND (reference sequence). CDR3 nucleotide sequence: TGTGCCAGTAGTGCGCGGACAGGGGCCACTCCCAACTATGGCTACACCTTC. Translation gives CASSARTGATPNYGYTF. Combining the CDR3 with reference TRBV19 and TRBJ1-2 gives the whole variable domain DGGITQSPKYLFRKEGQNVTLSCEQNLNHDAMYWYRQDPGQGLRLIYYSQIVNDFQKGDIAEGYSVSREKKESFPLTVTSAQKNPTAFYLCASSARTGATPNYGYTFGSGTRLTVV.

The chain carries TRBV6-1 and TRBJ1-2, with 7 bases matching TRBD1. J lost 5 bases, V lost 1 base, and 7 bases had no gene match. This CDR3 is 15 amino acids long. Germline V lookup: CDR1 MNHNS, CDR2 SASEGT. The CDR3 bases are TGTGCCAGCAGTGAAGGGCCAGGGGGATTGTATGGCTACACCTTC. This encodes CASSEGPGGLYGYTF.

V is TRBV28 and J is TRBJ2-3; tentative D call: TRBD2 (6 bases). V lost 6 bases and J 0 bases, leaving 10 bases between the germline ends. Germline V lookup: CDR1 MDHEN, CDR2 SYDVKM. The CDR3 runs to 14 residues. The CDR3 here is CASSTTSSTDTQYF. CDR3 DNA sequence: TGTGCCAGCAGCACGACTAGTAGCACAGATACGCAGTATTTT.

CDR3 DNA: TGTGCCAGCTCGGGACAACCTAATTCACCCCTCCACTTT. Protein product: CASSGQPNSPLHF. The rearrangement uses TRBV6-5 and TRBJ1-6, with D maybe TRBD1 (6 bases). The germline V gene encodes CDR1 MNHEY and CDR2 SVGAGI. The CDR3 has 13 residues. Trimming removed 8 bases at V and 6 bases at J, with 11 bases between.

The chain couples TRBV10-3 to TRBJ1-1; perhaps TRBD1 as D (6 bases). CDR3 length: 15 amino acids. Germline lookup yields CDR1 ENHRY and CDR2 SYGVKD. V was clipped by 2 bases and J by 4 bases, with 14 bases between them. The CDR3: CAISEPGGRSTEAFF. The CDR3 coding sequence is TGTGCCATCAGTGAGCCGGGGGGCAGATCCACTGAAGCTTTCTTT.

In this sample, this clone turned up many times. The J gene is TRBJ2-3, the V gene TRBV5-1, with 8 bases fitting TRBD2. V lost 2 bases and J lost 5; bases outside the gene matches: 4. Looked up from germline, CDR1 is SGHRS and CDR2 is YFSETQ. This CDR3 is built from 14 residues. CDR3 protein: CASSLSGGIDTQYF. The CDR3 DNA reads TGCGCCAGCAGCTTAAGCGGGGGTATAGATACGCAGTATTTT.

This clone was counted once. The chain combines TRBV2 with TRBJ2-1, with D maybe TRBD2 (7 bases). CDR3 length: 15 amino acids. Trimming took off 6 bases at V and 3 bases at J, with 15 bases between the two ends. Germline CDR1 and CDR2: SNHLY and FYNNEI. The CDR3 reads CASSGRGANYNEQFF. CDR3 DNA sequence: TGTGCCAGCAGCGGCCGGGGGGCCAACTACAATGAGCAGTTCTTC.

Regarding this clone: Other nucleotide sequences from this sample produce the same CDR3. This chain uses TRBV7-2 with TRBJ2-2, with D hard to call. V was cut by 6 bases and J by 7 bases, with 6 bases left in between. The germline V gene encodes CDR1 SGHTA and CDR2 FQGNSA. This CDR3 has 11 residues. The CDR3 loop is CASSSYGELFF. The CDR3 DNA reads TGTGCCAGCAGTTCGTACGGGGAGCTGTTTTTT.

The chain recombines TRBV6-5 with TRBJ2-7, with a possible D match to TRBD1 (5 bases). The V gene's germline CDR1 is MNHEY and CDR2 SVGAGI. The CDR3 totals 13 residues. V lost 2 bases and J 11 bases, leaving 16 bases between the germline ends. The CDR3 DNA reads as TGTGCCAGCAGTTACGGCGTCAGGGAAGGAAAGTACTTC. Amino acids: CASSYGVREGKYF.

This sequence joins TRBV10-1 and TRBJ1-1, with D possibly matching TRBD1 (6 bases). The CDR3 is made up of 14 amino acids. Germline lookup yields CDR1 WNHNN and CDR2 SYGVQD (reference sequence). V was trimmed by 4 bases and J by 11 bases, leaving 20 bases between them. CDR3: CASSAGQTPSGAFF. Written as DNA, the CDR3 is TGCGCCAGCAGTGCCGGACAGACCCCATCGGGGGCTTTCTTT.

The rearrangement joins TRBV6-2 or TRBV6-3 to TRBJ1-1; D unresolved. Germline V gene lookup returns CDR1 MNHEY and CDR2 SVGEGT. Between the trimmed V and J ends, which lost 2 bases and 2 bases, there was a span of 9 bases. CDR3 length: 14 residues. The CDR3 DNA sequence: TGTGCCAGCAGTTACGGATCAGGAAACACTGAAGCTTTCTTT. Protein: CASSYGSGNTEAFF.

The chain uses TRBV7-9 and TRBJ1-2, with 9 bases fitting TRBD1. This CDR3 spans 16 amino acids. Losses at the gene ends were 1 base for V and 8 bases for J; bases not matched to a gene: 11. Germline CDR1 is SEHNR and CDR2 is FQNEAQ (reference sequence). CDR3 in amino acids: CASSLEGDRARRGYTF. The CDR3 DNA reads TGTGCCAGCAGCTTAGAGGGGGACAGGGCCAGAAGGGGCTACACCTTC.

V usage is TRBV30 and J usage is TRBJ2-2; D perhaps matches TRBD1 (5 bases). This CDR3 contains 14 residues. Germline V gene data show CDR1 as GTSNPN and CDR2 as SVGIG (reference sequence). V lost 3 bases and J 4 bases, leaving 12 bases between the germline ends. The CDR3 region is CAWSSGWGTGELFF. The CDR3 region has the DNA TGTGCCTGGAGCTCAGGGTGGGGCACCGGGGAGCTGTTTTTT.

A single count supports this clone. A read error may produce the germline difference seen at one junction end. The chain couples TRBV5-1 to TRBJ2-7, with TRBD1 matching 7 bases. This CDR3 region has 15 residues. CDR1 SGHRS and CDR2 YFSETQ come from the germline V gene. The DNA for the CDR3 is TGCGCCAGCAGATTGGGGGCAAAGGGGGCTGATGAGCAGTACTTC. Encoded protein: CASRLGAKGADEQYF.